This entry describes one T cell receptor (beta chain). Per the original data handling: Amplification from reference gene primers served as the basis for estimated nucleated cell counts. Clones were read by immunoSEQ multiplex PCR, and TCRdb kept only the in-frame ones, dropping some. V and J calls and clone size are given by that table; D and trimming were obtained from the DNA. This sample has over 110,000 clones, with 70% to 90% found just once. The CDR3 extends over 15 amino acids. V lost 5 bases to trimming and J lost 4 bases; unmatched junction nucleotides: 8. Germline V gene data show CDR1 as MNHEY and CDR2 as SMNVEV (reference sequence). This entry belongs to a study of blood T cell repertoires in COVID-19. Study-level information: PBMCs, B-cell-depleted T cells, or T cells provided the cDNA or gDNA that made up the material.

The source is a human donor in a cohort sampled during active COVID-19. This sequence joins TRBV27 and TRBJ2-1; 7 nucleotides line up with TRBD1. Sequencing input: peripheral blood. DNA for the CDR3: TGTGCCAGCAGTACCGGGACAGAAGGATACAATGAGCAGTTCTTC. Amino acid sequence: CASSTGTEGYNEQFF.